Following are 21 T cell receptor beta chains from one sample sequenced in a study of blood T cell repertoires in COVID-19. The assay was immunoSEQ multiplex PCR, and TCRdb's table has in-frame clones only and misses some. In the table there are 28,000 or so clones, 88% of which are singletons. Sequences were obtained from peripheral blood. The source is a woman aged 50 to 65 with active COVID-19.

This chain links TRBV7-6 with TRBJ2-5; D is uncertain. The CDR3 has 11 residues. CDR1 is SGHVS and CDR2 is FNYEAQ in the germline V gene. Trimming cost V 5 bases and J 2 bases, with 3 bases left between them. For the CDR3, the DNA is TGTGCCAGCAGCCAACAAGAGACCCAGTACTTC. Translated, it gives CASSQQETQYF.

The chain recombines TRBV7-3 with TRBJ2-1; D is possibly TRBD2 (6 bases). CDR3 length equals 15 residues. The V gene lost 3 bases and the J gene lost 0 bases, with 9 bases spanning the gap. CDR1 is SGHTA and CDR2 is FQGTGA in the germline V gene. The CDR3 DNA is TGTGCCAGCAGCTTGTCCGGGAGCTCCTACAATGAGCAGTTCTTC. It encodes CASSLSGSSYNEQFF.

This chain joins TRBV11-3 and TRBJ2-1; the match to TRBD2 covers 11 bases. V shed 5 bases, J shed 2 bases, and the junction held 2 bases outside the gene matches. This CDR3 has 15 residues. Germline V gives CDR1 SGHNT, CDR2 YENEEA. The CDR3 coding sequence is TGTGCCAGCAGCAAGACTAGCGGGGCCTACAATGAGCAGTTCTTC. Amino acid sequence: CASSKTSGAYNEQFF.

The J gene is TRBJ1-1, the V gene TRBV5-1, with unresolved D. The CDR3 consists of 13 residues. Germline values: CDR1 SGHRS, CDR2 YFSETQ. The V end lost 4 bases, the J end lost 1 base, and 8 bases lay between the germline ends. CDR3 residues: CASSAGQNTEAFF. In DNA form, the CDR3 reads TGCGCCAGCAGCGCGGGCCAGAACACTGAAGCTTTCTTT.

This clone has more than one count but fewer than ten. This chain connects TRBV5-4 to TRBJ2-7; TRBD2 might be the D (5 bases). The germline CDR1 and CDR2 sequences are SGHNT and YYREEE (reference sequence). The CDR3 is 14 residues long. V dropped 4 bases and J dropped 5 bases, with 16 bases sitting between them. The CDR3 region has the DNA TGTGCCAGCAGCACCTATTCTAGCATCCACGAGCAGTACTTC. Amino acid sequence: CASSTYSSIHEQYF.

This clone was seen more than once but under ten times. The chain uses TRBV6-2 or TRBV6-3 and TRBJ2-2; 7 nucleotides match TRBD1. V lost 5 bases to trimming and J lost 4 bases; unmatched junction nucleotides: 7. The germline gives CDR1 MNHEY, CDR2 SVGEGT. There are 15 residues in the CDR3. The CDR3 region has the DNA TGTGCCAGCAGTGGGGACAGTTCGAGCACCGGGGAGCTGTTTTTT. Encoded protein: CASSGDSSSTGELFF.

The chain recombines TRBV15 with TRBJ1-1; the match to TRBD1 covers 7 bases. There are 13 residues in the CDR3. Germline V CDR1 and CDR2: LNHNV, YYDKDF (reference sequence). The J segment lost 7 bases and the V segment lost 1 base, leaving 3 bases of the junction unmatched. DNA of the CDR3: TGTGCCACCAGCAGAGGGGACAGCATTGAAGCTTTCTTT. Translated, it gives CATSRGDSIEAFF.

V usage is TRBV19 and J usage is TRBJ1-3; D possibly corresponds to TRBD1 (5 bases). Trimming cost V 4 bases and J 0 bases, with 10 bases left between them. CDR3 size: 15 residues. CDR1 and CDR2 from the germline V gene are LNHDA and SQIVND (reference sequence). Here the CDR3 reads CASSTLTVSGNTIYF. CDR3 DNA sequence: TGTGCCAGTAGTACGCTGACAGTCTCTGGAAACACCATATATTTT. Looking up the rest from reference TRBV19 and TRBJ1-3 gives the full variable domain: DGGITQSPKYLFRKEGQNVTLSCEQNLNHDAMYWYRQDPGQGLRLIYYSQIVNDFQKGDIAEGYSVSREKKESFPLTVTSAQKNPTAFYLCASSTLTVSGNTIYFGEGSWLTVV.

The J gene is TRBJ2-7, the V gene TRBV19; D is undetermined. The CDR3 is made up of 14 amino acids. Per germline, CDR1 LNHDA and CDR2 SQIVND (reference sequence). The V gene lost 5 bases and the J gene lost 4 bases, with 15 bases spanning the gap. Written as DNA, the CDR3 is TGTGCCAGTAGTGCCAGTTCGTCGGGTTACGAGCAGTACTTC. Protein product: CASSASSSGYEQYF.

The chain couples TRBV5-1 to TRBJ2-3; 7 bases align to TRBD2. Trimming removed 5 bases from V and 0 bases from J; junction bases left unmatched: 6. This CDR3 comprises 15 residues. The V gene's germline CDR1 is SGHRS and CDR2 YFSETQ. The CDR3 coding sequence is TGCGCCAGCAGTACTAGCGTTTCTAGCACAGATACGCAGTATTTT. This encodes CASSTSVSSTDTQYF.

The CDR3 DNA reads as TGCAGCGGGGCGGGAGACTGGAACAATGAGCAGTTCTTC. It encodes CSGAGDWNNEQFF. The rearrangement links TRBV29-1 to TRBJ2-1, with 7 bases matching TRBD2. The CDR3 is made up of 13 amino acids. V trimming: 7 bases; J trimming: 5 bases; junction bases outside the gene matches: 8. Germline-derived CDR1 and CDR2 are SQVTM and ANQGSEA.

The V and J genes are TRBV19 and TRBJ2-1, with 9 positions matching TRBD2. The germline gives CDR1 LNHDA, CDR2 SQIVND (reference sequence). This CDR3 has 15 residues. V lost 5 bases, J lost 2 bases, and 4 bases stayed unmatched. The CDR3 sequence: CASSLASGAYNEQFF. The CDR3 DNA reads TGTGCCAGTAGTTTGGCTAGCGGGGCCTACAATGAGCAGTTCTTC.

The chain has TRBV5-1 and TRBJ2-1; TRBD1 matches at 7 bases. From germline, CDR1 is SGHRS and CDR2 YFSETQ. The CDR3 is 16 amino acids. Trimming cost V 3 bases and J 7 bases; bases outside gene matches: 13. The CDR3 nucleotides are TGCGCCAGCAGCTCCTACCGGGACAGAAGGAAAAATGAGCAGTTCTTC. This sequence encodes CASSSYRDRRKNEQFF.

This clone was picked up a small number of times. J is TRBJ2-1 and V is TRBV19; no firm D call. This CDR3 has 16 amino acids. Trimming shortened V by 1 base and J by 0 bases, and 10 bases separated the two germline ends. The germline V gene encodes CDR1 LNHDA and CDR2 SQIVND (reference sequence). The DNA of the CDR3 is TGTGCCAGTAGTATAGGTGGCAGGATCTCCTACAATGAGCAGTTCTTC. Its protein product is CASSIGGRISYNEQFF. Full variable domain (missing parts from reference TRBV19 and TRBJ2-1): DGGITQSPKYLFRKEGQNVTLSCEQNLNHDAMYWYRQDPGQGLRLIYYSQIVNDFQKGDIAEGYSVSREKKESFPLTVTSAQKNPTAFYLCASSIGGRISYNEQFFGPGTRLTVL.

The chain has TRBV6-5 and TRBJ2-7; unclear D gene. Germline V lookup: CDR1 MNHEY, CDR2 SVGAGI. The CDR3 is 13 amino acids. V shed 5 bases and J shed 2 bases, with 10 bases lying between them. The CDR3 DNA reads TGTGCCAGCAGTACACCTGATGCCTACGAGCAGTACTTC. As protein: CASSTPDAYEQYF.

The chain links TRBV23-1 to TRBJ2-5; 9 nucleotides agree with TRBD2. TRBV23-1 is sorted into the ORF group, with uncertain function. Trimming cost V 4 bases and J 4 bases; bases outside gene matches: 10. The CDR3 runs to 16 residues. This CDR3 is CASSPPGAGGRETQYF. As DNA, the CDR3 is TGCGCCAGCAGTCCCCCGGGGGCGGGAGGGAGAGAGACCCAGTACTTC.

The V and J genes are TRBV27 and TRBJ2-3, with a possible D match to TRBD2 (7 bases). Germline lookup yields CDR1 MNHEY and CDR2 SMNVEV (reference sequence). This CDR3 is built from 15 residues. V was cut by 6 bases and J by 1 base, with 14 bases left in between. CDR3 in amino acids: CASRFRGGRTDTQYF. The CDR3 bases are TGTGCCAGCAGATTTAGGGGGGGCCGCACAGATACGCAGTATTTT.

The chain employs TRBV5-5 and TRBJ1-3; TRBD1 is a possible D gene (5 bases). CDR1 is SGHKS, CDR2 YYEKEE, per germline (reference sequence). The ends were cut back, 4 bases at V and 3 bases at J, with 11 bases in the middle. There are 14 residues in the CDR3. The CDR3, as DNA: TGTGCCAGCAGCCTGAGGACAATTGGAAACACCATATATTTT. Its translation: CASSLRTIGNTIYF.

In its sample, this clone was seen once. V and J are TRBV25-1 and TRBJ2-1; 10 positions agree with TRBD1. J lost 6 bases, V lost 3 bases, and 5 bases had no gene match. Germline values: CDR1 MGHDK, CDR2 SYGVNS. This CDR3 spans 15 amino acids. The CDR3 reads CASSEPGQGRNEQFF. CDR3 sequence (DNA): TGTGCCAGCAGTGAGCCGGGACAGGGGCGCAATGAGCAGTTCTTC. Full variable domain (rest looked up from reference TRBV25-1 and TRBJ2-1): EADIYQTPRYLVIGTGKKITLECSQTMGHDKMYWYQQDPGMELHLIHYSYGVNSTEKGDLSSESTVSRIRTEHFPLTLESARPSHTSQYLCASSEPGQGRNEQFFGPGTRLTVL.

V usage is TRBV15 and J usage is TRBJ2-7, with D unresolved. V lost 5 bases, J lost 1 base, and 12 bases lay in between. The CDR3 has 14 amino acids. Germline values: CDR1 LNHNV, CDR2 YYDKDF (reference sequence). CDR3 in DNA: TGTGCCACCAGCCAGACGGGTTCTTCCTACGAGCAGTACTTC. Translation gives CATSQTGSSYEQYF.

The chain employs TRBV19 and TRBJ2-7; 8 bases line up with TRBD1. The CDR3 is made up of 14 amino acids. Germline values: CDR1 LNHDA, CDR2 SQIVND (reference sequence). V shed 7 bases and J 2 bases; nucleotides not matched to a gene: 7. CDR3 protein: CASNTQGAPYEQYF. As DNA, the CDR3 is TGTGCCAGTAACACGCAGGGGGCACCCTACGAGCAGTACTTC.